The 25 T cell receptor beta chains listed next were all sequenced from one sample in a study of control samples from healthy donors and cancer patients. Method: immunoSEQ multiplex PCR; TCRdb's copy keeps in-frame clones and lacks some. In the table there are about 150,000 clones, under 95% of which are singletons. Sample: blood. Receptors originate from a man aged 18 to 29 in good health.

The chain uses TRBV6-5 and TRBJ1-2; possibly TRBD1 for D (5 bases). The CDR3 extends over 15 amino acids. Trimming took off 0 bases at V and 8 bases at J, with 16 bases between the two ends. The V gene's germline CDR1 is MNHEY and CDR2 SVGAGI. In DNA, the CDR3 is TGTGCCAGCAGTTACTCCGGGACCGCCTCGTGGGGCTACACCTTC. This codes for CASSYSGTASWGYTF.

The rearrangement uses TRBV7-9 and TRBJ1-2; D gene uncertain. CDR1 is SEHNR and CDR2 is FQNEAQ in the germline V gene (reference sequence). The length of the CDR3 is 13 residues. The V end lost 2 bases, the J end lost 8 bases, and 12 bases lay between the germline ends. The CDR3 DNA sequence: TGTGCCAGCAGCTTATTTGTCGGGAACGGCTACACCTTC. Translating it yields CASSLFVGNGYTF.

The CDR3: CASSYTGQGAKNIQYF. DNA of the CDR3: TGTGCCAGCAGTTATACGGGACAGGGGGCCAAAAACATTCAGTACTTC. The chain links TRBV6-6 to TRBJ2-4, with 10 bases lining up with TRBD1. CDR1 is MNHNY, CDR2 SVGAGI, per germline (reference sequence). Unmatched junction bases numbered 3, after V lost 3 bases and J lost 1 base. This CDR3 is 16 amino acids long.

This chain connects TRBV12-3 or TRBV12-4 to TRBJ2-5; D is ambiguous. The CDR3 is 13 amino acids. Trimming pared 3 bases from V and 1 base from J, leaving 6 bases between. The CDR3 reads CASSFNPQETQYF. The CDR3, as DNA: TGTGCCAGCAGTTTCAACCCCCAAGAGACCCAGTACTTC.

Notes on this clone: The junction does not match germline at one end; this may be a read error. V usage is TRBV27 and J usage is TRBJ1-1; D unclear. Germline V gives CDR1 MNHEY, CDR2 SMNVEV (reference sequence). The CDR3 length is 15 residues. CDR3 amino acids: CASRWEGWTNTEASF. In DNA form, the CDR3 reads TGTGCCAGTCGGTGGGAAGGCTGGACCAACACTGAAGCTTCCTTT.

The chain links TRBV6-2 or TRBV6-3 to TRBJ1-2; D remains ambiguous. The CDR3 extends over 16 amino acids. Looked up from germline, CDR1 is MNHEY and CDR2 is SVGEGT. Deletions cut 3 bases from V and 4 bases from J, with 18 bases between. This chain's CDR3 is CASSYRSTARGYGYTF. As DNA, the CDR3 is TGTGCCAGCAGTTATCGATCAACAGCTCGGGGCTATGGCTACACCTTC.

This chain uses TRBV21-1 with TRBJ1-5. TRBV21-1 is designated a pseudogene. The CDR3 is made up of 15 amino acids. Here the CDR3 DNA reads TGTGCCAGCAGCAAAGCGGAGGGGGTTGTCCGGCCCCAGCATTTT. It is translated as CASSKAEGVVRPQHF.

The V call is TRBV2, the J call TRBJ2-7; TRBD1 is a possible D gene (6 bases). Germline CDR1 SNHLY, CDR2 FYNNEI. The length of the CDR3 is 12 residues. Trimming removed 6 bases at V and 6 bases at J, with 12 bases between. CDR3 sequence reads: CASRGQNIEQYF. DNA of the CDR3: TGTGCCAGCAGAGGACAGAACATCGAGCAGTACTTC.

This clone came up once. The V gene is TRBV9, the J gene TRBJ2-7; D unresolved. Per the germline V gene, CDR1 is SGDLS and CDR2 is YYNGEE. Trimming shortened V by 4 bases and J by 4 bases, and 15 bases separated the two germline ends. This CDR3 contains 14 residues. The CDR3 here is CASSLGWGGYEQYF. The CDR3 nucleotides read TGTGCCAGCAGCCTCGGATGGGGTGGGTACGAGCAGTACTTC.

The CDR3 is CASSFGLDGVGYTF. Written as DNA, the CDR3 is TGTGCCAGCAGCTTTGGGCTCGATGGAGTCGGCTACACCTTC. The rearrangement joins TRBV7-8 to TRBJ1-2; D call uncertain. The CDR3 runs 14 residues. With 3 bases removed from V and 8 bases from J, the gap between germline ends came to 16 bases. Germline CDR1 is SGHVS and CDR2 is FQNEAQ.

V usage is TRBV6-2 or TRBV6-3 and J usage is TRBJ2-7; 9 bases are shared with TRBD1. The junction had 11 bases not matched to a gene; V was cut back by 5 bases and J by 0 bases. Germline V gene lookup returns CDR1 MNHEY and CDR2 SVGEGT. This CDR3 has 17 residues. In DNA, the CDR3 is TGTGCCAGCAGTCCGTCCGTCCGGGACAGGGACTCCTACGAGCAGTACTTC. It is translated as CASSPSVRDRDSYEQYF.

The V and J genes are TRBV3-1 (or the pseudogene TRBV3-2) and TRBJ2-7, with no clear D. V was cut by 4 bases and J by 2 bases, with 6 bases left in between. Germline assignment: CDR1 LGHDT and CDR2 YNNKEL (reference sequence). The CDR3 spans 12 residues. The CDR3 reads CASSPLPYEQYF. Written as DNA, the CDR3 is TGTGCCAGCAGCCCCCTTCCCTACGAGCAGTACTTC.

The chain links TRBV28 to TRBJ2-1, with 10 bases matching TRBD2. This CDR3 region has 14 residues. Trimming cost V 10 bases and J 2 bases; bases outside gene matches: 5. Germline-derived CDR1 and CDR2 are MDHEN and SYDVKM. For the CDR3, the DNA is TGTGCCACCCTAGCGGGAGTTGCCTACAATGAGCAGTTCTTC. Translation gives CATLAGVAYNEQFF.

The chain links TRBV5-1 to TRBJ2-1; the match to TRBD2 covers 13 bases. The germline CDR1 and CDR2 sequences are SGHRS and YFSETQ. The CDR3 loop spans 15 amino acids. The junction had 5 bases not matched to a gene; V was cut back by 4 bases and J by 7 bases. Here the CDR3 reads CASSTGTSGMNEQFF. The CDR3 nucleotides are TGCGCCAGCAGCACCGGGACTAGCGGGATGAATGAGCAGTTCTTC.

The rearrangement links TRBV9 to TRBJ2-1; 9 bases fit TRBD1. This CDR3 contains 16 residues. Germline V CDR1 and CDR2: SGDLS, YYNGEE. Trimming at V came to 0 bases and at J to 4 bases, leaving 5 bases not matched to a gene. The chain's CDR3 is CASSVVGTGLYNEQFF. The CDR3 DNA sequence: TGTGCCAGCAGCGTAGTGGGGACAGGGCTGTACAATGAGCAGTTCTTC.

This sequence joins TRBV2 and TRBJ1-2; TRBD1 matches at 7 bases. V lost 7 bases, J lost 3 bases, and 5 bases stayed unmatched. The CDR3 extends over 13 amino acids. Per the germline V gene, CDR1 is SNHLY and CDR2 is FYNNEI. CDR3 protein: CASIEGAHYGYTF. In nucleotides, the CDR3 is TGTGCCAGCATTGAGGGGGCCCACTATGGCTACACCTTC. The entire variable domain, with the rest obtained from reference TRBV2 and TRBJ1-2, is as follows: EPEVTQTPSHQVTQMGQEVILRCVPISNHLYFYWYRQILGQKVEFLVSFYNNEISEKSEIFDDQFSVERPDGSNFTLKIRSTKLEDSAMYFCASIEGAHYGYTFGSGTRLTVV.

The V call is TRBV9, the J call TRBJ2-5; D tentatively reads TRBD1 or TRBD2 (5 bases each). CDR3 length: 16 amino acids. Per germline, CDR1 SGDLS and CDR2 YYNGEE. V was pared by 1 base and J by 0 bases, with 13 bases between. The CDR3 DNA reads as TGTGCCAGCAGCGTAAGAGAGGGGACCTACCAAGAGACCCAGTACTTC. Amino acids: CASSVREGTYQETQYF.

The CDR3 spells CASSQVFFTGELFF. CDR3 in DNA: TGTGCCAGCAGCCAAGTTTTTTTCACCGGGGAGCTGTTTTTT. J is TRBJ2-2 and V is TRBV3-1 (or the pseudogene TRBV3-2); no firm D call. Germline CDR1 and CDR2: LGHDT and YNNKEL (reference sequence). This CDR3 region has 14 residues. The germline V and J ends were trimmed by 1 base and 4 bases, with 7 bases remaining between them.

The chain joins TRBV6-2 or TRBV6-3 to TRBJ1-5; D is ambiguous. Germline loops: CDR1 MNHEY, CDR2 SVGEGT. The ends were cut back, 0 bases at V and 4 bases at J, with 19 bases in the middle. The CDR3 is 18 residues long. As DNA, the CDR3 is TGTGCCAGCAGTTACTCCCGGGGAGGACCAGAGATAAATCAGCCCCAGCATTTT. This gives the protein CASSYSRGGPEINQPQHF.

This clone has only one observation. The V gene is TRBV29-1, the J gene TRBJ1-5; TRBD1 aligns across 9 bases. Trimming cost V 6 bases and J 6 bases; bases outside gene matches: 9. CDR3 length: 14 residues. The V gene's germline CDR1 is SQVTM and CDR2 ANQGSEA. CDR3 DNA sequence: TGCAGCGTAGAAACAGGGGGCGGGGGTCAGCCCCAGCATTTT. It translates to CSVETGGGGQPQHF.

The chain couples TRBV5-8 to TRBJ2-7; 9 bases line up with TRBD1. Unmatched junction bases numbered 13, after V lost 0 bases and J lost 6 bases. The CDR3 consists of 17 residues. The germline CDR1 and CDR2 sequences are SGHTS and YDEGEE. CDR3 coding DNA: TGTGCCAGCAGCTTGGAACCCCCGGGGACAGGGTCGACCGAGCAGTACTTC. Encoded protein: CASSLEPPGTGSTEQYF.

The chain couples TRBV7-2 to TRBJ1-1; D unclear. CDR3 length equals 15 residues. Looked up from germline, CDR1 is SGHTA and CDR2 is FQGNSA. V gave up 1 base and J gave up 0 bases, with 9 bases separating them. In DNA, the CDR3 is TGTGCCAGCAGCTTAGTGCGCAGGTTGAACACTGAAGCTTTCTTT. Residues: CASSLVRRLNTEAFF.

The gene calls are TRBV18 and TRBJ1-2; D may be TRBD1 (6 bases). Germline CDR1 reads KGHSH; CDR2 reads LQKENI. The CDR3 totals 12 residues. V was trimmed by 3 bases and J by 4 bases, leaving 6 bases between them. The CDR3 coding sequence is TGTGCCAGCTCACCCAGGGGCTATGGCTACACCTTC. Translating it yields CASSPRGYGYTF.

This chain connects TRBV5-4 to TRBJ2-7; D is unclear. Germline V lookup: CDR1 SGHNT, CDR2 YYREEE (reference sequence). Trimming took off 2 bases at V and 4 bases at J, with 16 bases between the two ends. The CDR3 is 15 residues long. CDR3 sequence reads: CASSFPEVGIYEQYF. In DNA form, the CDR3 reads TGTGCCAGCAGCTTCCCAGAGGTGGGGATATACGAGCAGTACTTC.

The chain joins TRBV19 to TRBJ2-7, with TRBD1 matching 10 bases. V lost 8 bases to trimming and J lost 1 base; unmatched junction nucleotides: 8. The CDR3 covers 15 residues. CDR1 is LNHDA, CDR2 SQIVND, per germline (reference sequence). As DNA, the CDR3 is TGTGCCAGTGGGGCCGGGACAGGGGCGTCCTACGAGCAGTACTTC. Translated, it gives CASGAGTGASYEQYF.